These 9 T cell receptor beta chains originate from one sample sequenced in a study of T-cell reconstitution after alpha-beta-depleted transplantation in children. This sample's TCRbeta library carried unique molecular identifier barcodes. TCRdb called the PCR reads again in MiXCR, with one record for every CDR3 protein. The repertoire holds roughly 100,000 distinct CDR3 sequences, under 7% seen once, with roughly 5.5% in the top ten. The sample consisted of PBMCs, mostly from graft donor cells, taken 60 days after TCRalphabeta/CD19-depleted stem cell transplant. All receptors come from a female patient aged 2-10 years who had a stem cell transplant for Fanconi anemia, so the T cells may come from the graft donor.

This clonotype came up many times. The chain carries TRBV5-1 and TRBJ2-1; possibly TRBD2 for D (5 bases). The CDR3 spans 14 residues. Per germline, CDR1 SGHRS and CDR2 YFSETQ. V was cut by 5 bases and J by 6 bases, with 15 bases left in between. The CDR3 DNA is TGCGCCAGCAGAATCGAGGGAGCAACCAATGAGCAGTTCTTC. It yields the protein CASRIEGATNEQFF.

This clonotype was recorded many times. The rearrangement joins TRBV6-1 to TRBJ1-5; D perhaps matches TRBD1 (6 bases). CDR3 length equals 16 residues. Trimming cost V 5 bases and J 3 bases, with 17 bases left between them. The V gene's germline CDR1 is MNHNS and CDR2 SASEGT. The CDR3 sequence is CASSKLTGPINQPQHF. The CDR3 coding sequence is TGTGCCAGCAGTAAACTTACAGGGCCGATCAATCAGCCCCAGCATTTT.

J is TRBJ1-6 and V is TRBV5-1, with D perhaps matching TRBD1 (6 bases). The CDR3 runs 14 residues. Per germline, CDR1 SGHRS and CDR2 YFSETQ. Trimming took 2 bases from V and 4 from J, leaving 7 bases between them. This chain's CDR3 is CASSLQGYNSPLHF. As DNA, the CDR3 is TGCGCCAGCAGCTTACAGGGTTATAATTCACCCCTCCACTTT.

This clonotype was recorded many times. This chain links TRBV5-1 with TRBJ1-3; D perhaps matches TRBD1 (5 bases). The germline gives CDR1 SGHRS, CDR2 YFSETQ. The CDR3 contains 18 residues. V was clipped by 1 base and J by 0 bases, with 17 bases between them. CDR3 sequence (DNA): TGCGCCAGCAGCTTGTCCTCTTTGGGACTGTACTCTGGAAACACCATATATTTT. Amino acid sequence: CASSLSSLGLYSGNTIYF.

This clonotype was observed at least ten times. The chain uses TRBV3-1 and TRBJ2-4, with 10 bases that match TRBD1. The CDR3 loop spans 14 amino acids. Germline lookup yields CDR1 LGHDT and CDR2 YNNKEL (reference sequence). V was pared by 7 bases and J by 6 bases, with 6 bases of the junction left unmatched. CDR3 DNA sequence: TGTGCCAGCAATCCGGGACAGGGGTCAAACATTCAGTACTTC. Translated: CASNPGQGSNIQYF.

This chain joins TRBV5-1 and TRBJ2-4; D ambiguous. The CDR3 is 13 amino acids. With 4 bases removed from V and 1 base from J, the gap between germline ends came to 6 bases. Germline values: CDR1 SGHRS, CDR2 YFSETQ. CDR3 region: CASSERAKNIQYF. CDR3 bases: TGCGCCAGCAGCGAGAGGGCCAAAAACATTCAGTACTTC.

This clonotype was counted ten times or more. The CDR3: CASRFGQYSNQPQHF. CDR3 DNA: TGTGCCAGCAGATTTGGGCAGTATAGCAATCAGCCCCAGCATTTT. The chain couples TRBV12-3 or TRBV12-4 to TRBJ1-5, with no clear D. The CDR3 consists of 15 residues. V lost 6 bases to trimming and J lost 0 bases, with 12 bases between them.

The J gene is TRBJ2-7, the V gene TRBV2; D remains ambiguous. The CDR3 has 12 residues. Germline values: CDR1 SNHLY, CDR2 FYNNEI. With 4 bases removed from V and 3 bases from J, the gap between germline ends came to 7 bases. The CDR3 protein is CASSVLNYEQYF. CDR3 DNA sequence: TGTGCCAGCAGTGTTTTGAACTACGAGCAGTACTTC.

This clonotype was counted at least ten times. This sequence joins TRBV7-9 and TRBJ2-7, with D perhaps matching TRBD1 (5 bases). Trimming took off 0 bases at V and 3 bases at J, with 15 bases between the two ends. In germline, CDR1 is SEHNR, CDR2 FQNEAQ (reference sequence). The CDR3 runs to 16 residues. The CDR3 here is CASSLAPRVRSYEQYF. The CDR3 nucleotides are TGTGCCAGCAGCTTAGCCCCCAGGGTTCGGAGCTACGAGCAGTACTTC.